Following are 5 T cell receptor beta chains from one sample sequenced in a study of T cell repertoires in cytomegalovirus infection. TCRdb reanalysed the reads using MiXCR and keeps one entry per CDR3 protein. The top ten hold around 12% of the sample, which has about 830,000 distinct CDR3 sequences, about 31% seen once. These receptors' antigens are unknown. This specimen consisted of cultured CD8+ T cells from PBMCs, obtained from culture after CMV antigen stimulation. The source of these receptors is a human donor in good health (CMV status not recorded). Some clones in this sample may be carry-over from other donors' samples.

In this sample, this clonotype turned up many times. DNA for the CDR3: TGTGCCAGCAGCTCCCCCGGGACAGGAGGGGACGAGCAGTACTTC. It translates to CASSSPGTGGDEQYF. The chain has TRBV7-9 and TRBJ2-7, with 8 bases that match TRBD1. With 4 bases clipped from V and 5 bases from J, the junction kept 10 bases outside the gene matches. Germline lookup yields CDR1 SEHNR and CDR2 FQNEAQ (reference sequence). There are 15 residues in the CDR3.

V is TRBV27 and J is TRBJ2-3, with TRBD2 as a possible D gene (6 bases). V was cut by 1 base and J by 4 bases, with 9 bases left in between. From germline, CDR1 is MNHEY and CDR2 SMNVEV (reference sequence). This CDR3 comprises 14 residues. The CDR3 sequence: CASSLLEGSDTQYF. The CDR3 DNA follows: TGTGCCAGCAGTTTATTGGAGGGGTCAGATACGCAGTATTTT.

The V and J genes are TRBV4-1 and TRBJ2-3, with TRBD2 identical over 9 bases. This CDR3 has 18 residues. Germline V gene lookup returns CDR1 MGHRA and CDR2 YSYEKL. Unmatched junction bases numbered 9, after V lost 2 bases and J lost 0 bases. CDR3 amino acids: CASSQRGSGSPSTDTQYF. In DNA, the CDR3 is TGCGCCAGCAGCCAAAGAGGTAGCGGGAGCCCTAGCACAGATACGCAGTATTTT.

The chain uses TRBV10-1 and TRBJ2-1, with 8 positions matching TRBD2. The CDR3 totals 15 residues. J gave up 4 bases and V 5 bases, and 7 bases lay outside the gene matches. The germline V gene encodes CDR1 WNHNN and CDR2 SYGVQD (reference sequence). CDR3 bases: TGCGCCAGCAGTACCGGGACTAGGATTTACAATGAGCAGTTCTTC. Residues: CASSTGTRIYNEQFF.

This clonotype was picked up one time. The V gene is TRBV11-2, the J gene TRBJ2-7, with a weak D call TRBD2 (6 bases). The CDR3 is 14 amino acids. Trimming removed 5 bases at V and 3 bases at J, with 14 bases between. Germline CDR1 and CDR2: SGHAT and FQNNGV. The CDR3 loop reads CASSPGGPVYEQYF. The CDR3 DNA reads TGTGCCAGCAGCCCCGGGGGACCAGTCTACGAGCAGTACTTC.